These 15 T cell receptor beta chains share one sample of origin, sequenced in a study of cytomegalovirus exposure and HLA in healthy donors (dated by TCRdb to 2015 to 2018). The library was built by means of the immunoSEQ multiplex PCR assay. The multiplex PCR relied on a mix of 60 forward primers for TCR Vbeta segments and 13 reverse primers for TCR Jbeta segments. TCRdb's version of the immuneACCESS table is confined to in-frame rearrangements and falls short of the full clone set. An unresolved V gene accounts for under half of the shortfall where checked; the remainder is of unknown origin. The sample includes some 250,000 clones, with approximately 80% observed a single time. The top ten hold less than 9% of the sample. What was sequenced was PBMCs. The source is a woman aged 55-70 years in good health and CMV-seropositive.

This clone was detected only a few times. Other DNA sequences in this sample translate to the same CDR3. V is TRBV27 and J is TRBJ1-1; 7 nucleotides agree with TRBD1. The V gene end was trimmed by 5 bases and the J gene end by 1 base; junction bases not matched to a gene: 7. This CDR3 is built from 15 residues. Germline V gene lookup returns CDR1 MNHEY and CDR2 SMNVEV (reference sequence). The DNA of the CDR3 is TGTGCCAGCAGTCCTCGACAGGGCTGGAACACTGAAGCTTTCTTT. This codes for CASSPRQGWNTEAFF.

V gene TRBV27 combines with J gene TRBJ2-2; D remains ambiguous. V gave up 6 bases and J gave up 5 bases, with 4 bases separating them. This CDR3 has 11 residues. Per germline, CDR1 MNHEY and CDR2 SMNVEV (reference sequence). The CDR3 bases are TGTGCCAGCAGACTTACCGGGGAGCTGTTTTTT. Its protein is CASRLTGELFF.

This clone was seen a single time. The V gene is TRBV25-1, the J gene TRBJ1-6; D gene unclear. This CDR3 is 11 amino acids long. Germline V gene data show CDR1 as MGHDK and CDR2 as SYGVNS. The V gene lost 7 bases and the J gene lost 9 bases, with 7 bases spanning the gap. The CDR3: CASTGGSPLHF. The CDR3 DNA follows: TGTGCCAGCACCGGAGGTTCACCCCTCCACTTT. Using reference TRBV25-1 and TRBJ1-6 for the parts outside the CDR3, the full variable domain is EADIYQTPRYLVIGTGKKITLECSQTMGHDKMYWYQQDPGMELHLIHYSYGVNSTEKGDLSSESTVSRIRTEHFPLTLESARPSHTSQYLCASTGGSPLHFGNGTRLTVT.

This rearrangement joins TRBV10-3 to TRBJ2-1; tentatively, D is TRBD2 (6 bases). The CDR3 consists of 19 residues. In germline, CDR1 is ENHRY, CDR2 SYGVKD. Trimming pared 5 bases from V and 0 bases from J, leaving 23 bases between. CDR3 sequence (DNA): TGTGCCATCAGTCCTGGTGCGGGAAGGCCATTAAGCTCCTACAATGAGCAGTTCTTC. It specifies CAISPGAGRPLSSYNEQFF.

The chain couples TRBV5-4 to TRBJ1-2, with 9 bases identical to TRBD1. The V gene end was trimmed by 4 bases and the J gene end by 4 bases; junction bases not matched to a gene: 11. The germline V gene has CDR1 SGHNT and CDR2 YYREEE (reference sequence). The CDR3 has 16 residues. The CDR3 region is CASSPSTGGYFYGYTF. Written as DNA, the CDR3 is TGTGCCAGCAGCCCTTCAACAGGGGGCTATTTCTATGGCTACACCTTC.

The rearrangement uses TRBV5-1 and TRBJ1-1, with no clear D. The CDR3 has 15 amino acids. Trimming took 0 bases from V and 4 from J, leaving 13 bases between them. Germline-derived CDR1 and CDR2 are SGHRS and YFSETQ. The CDR3 bases are TGCGCCAGCAGCTTGGAGGGTCTTCGGGGCACTGAAGCTTTCTTT. Translation: CASSLEGLRGTEAFF. Based on the CDR3 plus reference TRBV5-1 and TRBJ1-1, the full variable domain is KAGVTQTPRYLIKTRGQQVTLSCSPISGHRSVSWYQQTPGQGLQFLFEYFSETQRNKGNFPGRFSGRQFSNSRSEMNVSTLELGDSALYLCASSLEGLRGTEAFFGQGTRLTVV.

The rearrangement links TRBV28 to TRBJ2-3, with 11 bases identical to TRBD1. The CDR3 has 16 amino acids. Germline V lookup: CDR1 MDHEN, CDR2 SYDVKM. V shed 3 bases and J 4 bases; nucleotides not matched to a gene: 6. The DNA for the CDR3 is TGTGCCAGCAGTTTTCTCCCGGGACAGGGGGCAGATACGCAGTATTTT. It translates to CASSFLPGQGADTQYF.

This chain connects TRBV27 to TRBJ1-1; possibly TRBD1 for D (6 bases). Per germline, CDR1 MNHEY and CDR2 SMNVEV (reference sequence). V was pared by 6 bases and J by 4 bases, with 15 bases between. The CDR3 loop spans 14 amino acids. The CDR3 bases are TGTGCCAGCAGGAAGGACAGACTACCCACTGAAGCTTTCTTT. Translating it yields CASRKDRLPTEAFF.

This chain uses TRBV19 with TRBJ1-3, with TRBD1 matching 10 bases. With V trimmed by 7 bases and J by 2 bases, 2 bases remained unmatched. The germline V gene encodes CDR1 LNHDA and CDR2 SQIVND (reference sequence). CDR3 size: 14 residues. CDR3 sequence reads: CASIDRGPGNTIYF. The CDR3 nucleotides read TGTGCCAGTATCGACAGGGGGCCTGGAAACACCATATATTTT. Full variable domain (remainder filled in from reference TRBV19 and TRBJ1-3): DGGITQSPKYLFRKEGQNVTLSCEQNLNHDAMYWYRQDPGQGLRLIYYSQIVNDFQKGDIAEGYSVSREKKESFPLTVTSAQKNPTAFYLCASIDRGPGNTIYFGEGSWLTVV.

This sequence joins TRBV27 and TRBJ1-1, with 9 nucleotides matching TRBD1. Germline assignment: CDR1 MNHEY and CDR2 SMNVEV (reference sequence). V was pared by 7 bases and J by 2 bases, with 5 bases of the junction left unmatched. This CDR3 has 14 amino acids. CDR3 in amino acids: CASTPTGGNTEAFF. The CDR3 coding sequence is TGTGCCAGCACCCCGACAGGGGGAAACACTGAAGCTTTCTTT.

V gene TRBV18 combines with J gene TRBJ2-7; D gene ambiguous. This CDR3 comprises 17 residues. Trimming removed 2 bases from V and 2 bases from J, with 19 bases in between. Germline assignment: CDR1 KGHSH and CDR2 LQKENI. The chain's CDR3 is CASSPRGGSNSPYEQYF. CDR3 nucleotides: TGTGCCAGCTCACCAAGAGGCGGCAGCAATTCCCCCTACGAGCAGTACTTC. Full variable domain (rest looked up from reference TRBV18 and TRBJ2-7): NAGVMQNPRHLVRRRGQEARLRCSPMKGHSHVYWYRQLPEEGLKFMVYLQKENIIDESGMPKERFSAEFPKEGPSILRIQQVVRGDSAAYFCASSPRGGSNSPYEQYFGPGTRLTVT.

The rearrangement uses TRBV18 and TRBJ1-1; TRBD1 aligns across 9 bases. The CDR3 is 12 residues long. After removal of 3 bases from V and 12 bases from J, the junction contained 5 bases not matched to a gene. Looked up from germline, CDR1 is KGHSH and CDR2 is LQKENI. CDR3 in amino acids: CASSPRDRVTFF. In DNA, the CDR3 is TGTGCCAGCTCACCGCGGGACAGGGTGACTTTCTTT. Drawing the rest from reference TRBV18 and TRBJ1-1, the complete variable domain is NAGVMQNPRHLVRRRGQEARLRCSPMKGHSHVYWYRQLPEEGLKFMVYLQKENIIDESGMPKERFSAEFPKEGPSILRIQQVVRGDSAAYFCASSPRDRVTFFGQGTRLTVV.

V and J are TRBV29-1 and TRBJ2-5, with D unresolved. Trimming cost V 5 bases and J 4 bases, with 5 bases left between them. This CDR3 contains 10 residues. Per the germline V gene, CDR1 is SQVTM and CDR2 is ANQGSEA. CDR3 loop: CSVWAETQYF. CDR3 DNA: TGCAGCGTTTGGGCAGAGACCCAGTACTTC.

This clone was counted once. This rearrangement joins TRBV6-6 to TRBJ2-3; D uncertain. Trimming left V 4 bases short and J 1 base short, with 9 bases between. This CDR3 spans 14 amino acids. Germline lookup yields CDR1 MNHNY and CDR2 SVGAGI (reference sequence). The CDR3 coding sequence is TGTGCCAGCAGTTTCCTTTTCGGCACAGATACGCAGTATTTT. It encodes CASSFLFGTDTQYF.

J is TRBJ2-5 and V is TRBV5-1, with 15 bases identical to TRBD2. Germline V gene data show CDR1 as SGHRS and CDR2 as YFSETQ. Germline trimming cut 6 bases from V and 4 bases from J; bases unmatched to any gene: 7. The CDR3 is 16 residues long. The DNA for the CDR3 is TGCGCCAGCACAGTGGGGACTAGCGGGAGGATAGAGACCCAGTACTTC. Translated, it gives CASTVGTSGRIETQYF.